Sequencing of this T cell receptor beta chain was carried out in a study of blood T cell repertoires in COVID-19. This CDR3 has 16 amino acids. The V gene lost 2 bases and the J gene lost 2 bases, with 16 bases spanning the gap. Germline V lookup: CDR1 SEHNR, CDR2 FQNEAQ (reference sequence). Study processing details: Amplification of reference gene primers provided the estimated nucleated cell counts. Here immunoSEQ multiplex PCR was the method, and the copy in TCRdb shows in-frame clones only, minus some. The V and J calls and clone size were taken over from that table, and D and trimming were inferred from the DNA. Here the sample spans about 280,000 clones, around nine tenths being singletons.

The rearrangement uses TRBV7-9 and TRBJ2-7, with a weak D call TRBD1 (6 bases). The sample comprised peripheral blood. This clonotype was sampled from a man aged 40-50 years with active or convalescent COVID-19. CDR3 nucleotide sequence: TGTGCCAGCAGCTTAAGGAGAAGACAGGAAACCTACGAGCAGTACTTC. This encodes CASSLRRRQETYEQYF. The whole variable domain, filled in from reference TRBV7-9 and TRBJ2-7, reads DTGVSQNPRHKITKRGQNVTFRCDPISEHNRLYWYRQTLGQGPEFLTYFQNEAQLEKSRLLSDRFSAERPKGSFSTLEIQRTEQGDSAMYLCASSLRRRQETYEQYFGPGTRLTVT.